This entry is about one TCR beta chain. The junction departs from the called germline gene at one end, perhaps through a read error. This entry belongs to a study of PD-L1 blockade in urothelial cancer. In the study overall: Blood analyses occurred 3 weeks (second dose) and 6 weeks post treatment start.

Data came from immunoSEQ multiplex PCR; TCRdb stores just in-frame clones and leaves some out. The table has 45,000 to 55,000 clones, 75% to 90% seen once. The CDR3 length is 15 residues. Germline-derived CDR1 and CDR2 are SGHRS and YFSETQ. The time point here: peripheral blood 6 weeks after treatment start. The chain couples TRBV5-1 to TRBJ2-3, with D uncertain. This specimen consisted of PBMCs, obtained around atezolizumab (anti-PD-L1) treatment. This receptor was taken from a man aged 55-75 years with urothelial cancer. CDR3 amino acids: CASSPLSPLTDTRYF. The CDR3 nucleotides are TGCGCCAGCAGTCCTCTAAGCCCCCTCACAGATACGCGGTATTTT.